Below, one T cell receptor (beta chain) is given with its context. Antigen unknown. Germline V CDR1 and CDR2: SQVTM, ANQGSEA. The CDR3 extends over 13 amino acids. Expressed TCRB transcripts were sequenced, since all the RNA that had been isolated was reverse transcribed. The repertoire was sequenced with immunoSEQ multiplex PCR; TCRdb's copy has only in-frame clones and lacks some. Of hundreds of thousands of clones listed, around 28% are singletons. The data derive from a study of beta chain features in type 1 diabetes. CD4+ cells of the naive, central memory, regulatory and stem cell-like memory types were sorted via CD45RO/CCR7/CD25/CD127/CD95/CD27. Study-level points and caveats: The naive, central memory and Treg TCRB repertoires showed an apparent similarity that was greater among patients than among healthy donors.

Sequencing was done on a sample of naive CD4+ T cells from blood. The receptor was isolated from a man aged 18 to 30 in good health. V and J are TRBV29-1 and TRBJ2-5, with D tentatively TRBD1 (6 bases). The tail of the sequence fits TRBJ2-7 better, so the J call may be wrong. CDR3 sequence reads: CSVVDRRDYEQYF. The CDR3 region has the DNA TGCAGCGTCGTCGACAGGCGCGACTACGAGCAGTACTTC.